This is a list of T cell receptor beta chains from one sample in a study of CD8 T cells in Susac syndrome. MiXCR, applied by TCRdb to the immunoSEQ multiplex PCR reads, yields one record per CDR3 protein. This table holds approximately 160,000 distinct CDR3 sequences, about 93% found once. The sequencing input was CD4+ T cells from PBMCs. Source of these receptors: a human donor in good health. Both conserved end residues are part of each CDR3. The order of the fields is J gene, V gene, clone size, D gene, CDR3 protein, CDR3 DNA. The D gene is left open where the match is weak. Clone sizes are given selectively: once, few, many, or a class where the clone is expanded.

J gene: TRBJ1-1
V gene: TRBV6-5
clone size: -
D gene: -
CDR3 protein: CASSYSGFGFAPNTEAFF
CDR3 DNA: TGTGCCAGCAGTTACTCGGGGTTCGGGTTTGCCCCGAACACTGAAGCTTTCTTT

J gene: TRBJ2-7
V gene: TRBV5-1
clone size: once
D gene: TRBD2
CDR3 protein: CASSPSAGGGYEQYF
CDR3 DNA: TGCGCCAGCAGCCCCTCGGCGGGGGGAGGGTACGAGCAGTACTTC

J gene: TRBJ1-2
V gene: TRBV7-2
clone size: -
D gene: -
CDR3 protein: CASSPGSGELYGYTF
CDR3 DNA: TGTGCCAGCAGCCCCGGGTCGGGCGAGCTCTATGGCTACACCTTC

J gene: TRBJ2-3
V gene: TRBV12-5
clone size: -
D gene: -
CDR3 protein: CASGDLTDTQYF
CDR3 DNA: TGTGCTAGTGGCGACCTCACAGATACGCAGTATTTT

J gene: TRBJ1-2
V gene: TRBV14
clone size: once
D gene: -
CDR3 protein: CASSPRGFDGYTF
CDR3 DNA: TGTGCCAGCAGTCCAAGGGGATTCGATGGCTACACCTTC

J gene: TRBJ1-5
V gene: TRBV4-1
clone size: -
D gene: TRBD1
CDR3 protein: CASSKGQGNQPQHF
CDR3 DNA: TGCGCCAGCAGCAAAGGACAGGGGAATCAGCCCCAGCATTTT

J gene: TRBJ2-2
V gene: TRBV6-2/TRBV6-3
clone size: -
D gene: TRBD1
CDR3 protein: CASSVTGTGGTGELFF
CDR3 DNA: TGTGCCAGCAGTGTAACCGGGACAGGGGGGACCGGGGAGCTGTTTTTT

J gene: TRBJ2-7
V gene: TRBV19
clone size: -
D gene: -
CDR3 protein: CASSSGRGAYEQYF
CDR3 DNA: TGTGCCAGTAGTAGCGGACGGGGTGCCTACGAGCAGTACTTC

J gene: TRBJ1-1
V gene: TRBV20-1
clone size: -
D gene: -
CDR3 protein: CSAPTTGLRIFF
CDR3 DNA: TGCAGTGCTCCTACGACAGGCTTAAGGATTTTCTTT

J gene: TRBJ1-2
V gene: TRBV27
clone size: -
D gene: -
CDR3 protein: CASSLGPGTTYLDGYTF
CDR3 DNA: TGTGCCAGCAGTTTGGGCCCCGGGACAACGTACCTAGATGGCTACACCTTC

J gene: TRBJ1-5
V gene: TRBV14
clone size: -
D gene: -
CDR3 protein: CASSQGVAGNQPQHF
CDR3 DNA: TGTGCCAGCAGCCAAGGAGTGGCAGGGAATCAGCCCCAGCATTTT

J gene: TRBJ2-2
V gene: TRBV3-1
clone size: once
D gene: -
CDR3 protein: CASSFGQAGTGELFF
CDR3 DNA: TGTGCCAGCAGCTTCGGGCAGGCCGGCACCGGGGAGCTGTTTTTT

J gene: TRBJ2-7
V gene: TRBV5-1
clone size: -
D gene: -
CDR3 protein: CASSSPDGAYEQYF
CDR3 DNA: TGCGCCAGCAGTTCTCCTGATGGGGCCTACGAGCAGTACTTC

J gene: TRBJ2-7
V gene: TRBV3-1
clone size: -
D gene: -
CDR3 protein: CASSQWQGSMNEQYF
CDR3 DNA: TGTGCCAGCAGCCAATGGCAAGGGTCGATGAACGAGCAGTACTTC

J gene: TRBJ1-1
V gene: TRBV27
clone size: once
D gene: -
CDR3 protein: CASSARVQGTEAFF
CDR3 DNA: TGTGCCAGCAGTGCCAGGGTCCAGGGCACTGAAGCTTTCTTT

J gene: TRBJ2-2
V gene: TRBV20-1
clone size: -
D gene: TRBD1
CDR3 protein: CSARDRGQFGTGELFF
CDR3 DNA: TGCAGTGCTAGAGACAGGGGGCAATTTGGCACCGGGGAGCTGTTTTTT

J gene: TRBJ2-7
V gene: TRBV19
clone size: -
D gene: -
CDR3 protein: CASSTYNEQYF
CDR3 DNA: TGTGCCAGTAGTACCTACAACGAGCAGTACTTC

J gene: TRBJ2-3
V gene: TRBV20-1
clone size: -
D gene: TRBD2
CDR3 protein: CSAFNLAGGTDTQYF
CDR3 DNA: TGCAGTGCTTTTAACTTAGCGGGGGGCACAGATACGCAGTATTTT

J gene: TRBJ2-7
V gene: TRBV6-5
clone size: -
D gene: TRBD1
CDR3 protein: CASSPQWTGSYEQYF
CDR3 DNA: TGTGCCAGCAGTCCCCAATGGACAGGGTCCTACGAGCAGTACTTC

J gene: TRBJ2-5
V gene: TRBV7-2
clone size: -
D gene: TRBD2
CDR3 protein: CASSRPAGSQETQYF
CDR3 DNA: TGTGCCAGCAGCCGCCCAGCGGGGTCTCAAGAGACCCAGTACTTC

J gene: TRBJ1-2
V gene: TRBV5-4
clone size: -
D gene: -
CDR3 protein: CASSLYSSQYGYTF
CDR3 DNA: TGTGCCAGCAGCTTGTACAGCTCTCAATATGGCTACACCTTC

J gene: TRBJ2-5
V gene: TRBV30
clone size: -
D gene: TRBD1
CDR3 protein: CAWSVWGQETQYF
CDR3 DNA: TGTGCCTGGAGTGTATGGGGACAGGAGACCCAGTACTTC

J gene: TRBJ1-2
V gene: TRBV6-2/TRBV6-3
clone size: once
D gene: TRBD1
CDR3 protein: CASSYTGTGYGYTF
CDR3 DNA: TGTGCCAGCAGCTACACCGGGACAGGCTATGGCTACACCTTC

J gene: TRBJ1-1
V gene: TRBV7-9
clone size: -
D gene: -
CDR3 protein: CASSGGATAFF
CDR3 DNA: TGTGCCAGCAGCGGAGGCGCAACAGCTTTCTTT

J gene: TRBJ2-3
V gene: TRBV2
clone size: -
D gene: -
CDR3 protein: CASKEGASTDTQYF
CDR3 DNA: TGTGCCAGCAAGGAGGGGGCCTCCACAGATACGCAGTATTTT

J gene: TRBJ2-7
V gene: TRBV5-1
clone size: -
D gene: -
CDR3 protein: CASSSGPPYEQYF
CDR3 DNA: TGCGCCAGCAGCTCGGGACCGCCTTACGAGCAGTACTTC

J gene: TRBJ2-1
V gene: TRBV5-6
clone size: -
D gene: -
CDR3 protein: CASSLVAARSSYNEQFF
CDR3 DNA: TGTGCCAGCAGCTTGGTTGCGGCCCGGAGCTCCTACAATGAGCAGTTCTTC

J gene: TRBJ1-3
V gene: TRBV5-6
clone size: -
D gene: -
CDR3 protein: CASSLVNSGNTIYF
CDR3 DNA: TGTGCCAGCAGCTTGGTGAATAGCGGAAACACCATATATTTT

J gene: TRBJ2-3
V gene: TRBV7-2
clone size: -
D gene: TRBD2
CDR3 protein: CASSPRLAGGPWGTDTQYF
CDR3 DNA: TGTGCCAGCAGCCCTCGTCTAGCGGGGGGCCCGTGGGGCACAGATACGCAGTATTTT

J gene: TRBJ2-1
V gene: TRBV20-1
clone size: once
D gene: -
CDR3 protein: CSAQRDIYNEQFF
CDR3 DNA: TGCAGTGCCCAGCGGGACATCTACAATGAGCAGTTCTTC

J gene: TRBJ2-7
V gene: TRBV12-3/TRBV12-4
clone size: -
D gene: TRBD2
CDR3 protein: CASSLQVAGVEQYF
CDR3 DNA: TGTGCCAGCAGTTTACAGGTAGCGGGGGTCGAGCAGTACTTC

J gene: TRBJ1-6
V gene: TRBV11-1
clone size: -
D gene: -
CDR3 protein: CASSLKGPNNSPLHF
CDR3 DNA: TGTGCCAGCAGCTTGAAGGGCCCTAATAATTCACCCCTCCACTTT

J gene: TRBJ2-7
V gene: TRBV12-3/TRBV12-4
clone size: -
D gene: TRBD1
CDR3 protein: CASSLRDRSYEQYF
CDR3 DNA: TGTGCCAGCAGTCTCCGGGACAGAAGTTACGAGCAGTACTTC

J gene: TRBJ2-1
V gene: TRBV18
clone size: -
D gene: TRBD1
CDR3 protein: CASSPALYRGNEQFF
CDR3 DNA: TGTGCCAGCTCACCGGCACTCTACAGGGGAAATGAGCAGTTCTTC

J gene: TRBJ1-1
V gene: TRBV11-2
clone size: -
D gene: -
CDR3 protein: CASSLQGNSNTEAFF
CDR3 DNA: TGTGCCAGCAGCTTACAGGGGAATTCGAACACTGAAGCTTTCTTT

J gene: TRBJ2-1
V gene: TRBV19
clone size: -
D gene: -
CDR3 protein: CASSIGGGGVPAEQFF
CDR3 DNA: TGTGCCAGTAGTATAGGTGGCGGGGGCGTTCCTGCGGAGCAGTTCTTC

J gene: TRBJ1-3
V gene: TRBV29-1
clone size: -
D gene: TRBD1
CDR3 protein: CSPWDRGRLIGNTIYF
CDR3 DNA: TGCAGCCCTTGGGACAGGGGGCGCCTCATAGGAAACACCATATATTTT

J gene: TRBJ2-3
V gene: TRBV29-1
clone size: -
D gene: TRBD2
CDR3 protein: CSVEAGGTDTQYF
CDR3 DNA: TGCAGCGTTGAGGCGGGGGGCACAGATACGCAGTATTTT

J gene: TRBJ2-2
V gene: TRBV7-9
clone size: -
D gene: -
CDR3 protein: CASRPQGTTGELFF
CDR3 DNA: TGTGCCAGCAGACCTCAGGGAACCACCGGGGAGCTGTTTTTT

J gene: TRBJ2-5
V gene: TRBV2
clone size: -
D gene: -
CDR3 protein: CASRVAGETQYF
CDR3 DNA: TGTGCCAGCAGGGTGGCCGGAGAGACCCAGTACTTC

J gene: TRBJ2-4
V gene: TRBV3-1
clone size: once
D gene: TRBD1
CDR3 protein: CASSQQGAGNIQYF
CDR3 DNA: TGTGCCAGCAGCCAACAGGGGGCAGGGAACATTCAGTACTTC

J gene: TRBJ1-1
V gene: TRBV20-1
clone size: once
D gene: -
CDR3 protein: CSARVAGWGMNTEAFF
CDR3 DNA: TGCAGTGCTAGAGTGGCAGGGTGGGGGATGAACACTGAAGCTTTCTTT

J gene: TRBJ2-7
V gene: TRBV20-1
clone size: -
D gene: -
CDR3 protein: CSADSGATYEQYF
CDR3 DNA: TGCAGTGCCGATTCAGGGGCGACCTACGAGCAGTACTTC

J gene: TRBJ1-1
V gene: TRBV7-9
clone size: -
D gene: -
CDR3 protein: CASSFYRDTEAFF
CDR3 DNA: TGTGCCAGCAGCTTTTACAGGGACACTGAAGCTTTCTTT

J gene: TRBJ1-2
V gene: TRBV12-3/TRBV12-4
clone size: -
D gene: -
CDR3 protein: CASSLGSGAYGYTF
CDR3 DNA: TGTGCCAGCAGTTTAGGTTCAGGAGCCTATGGCTACACCTTC

J gene: TRBJ2-1
V gene: TRBV3-1
clone size: few
D gene: -
CDR3 protein: CASSPQGSYNEQFF
CDR3 DNA: TGTGCCAGCTCACCGCAGGGTTCCTACAATGAGCAGTTCTTC

J gene: TRBJ1-1
V gene: TRBV6-5
clone size: -
D gene: -
CDR3 protein: CASSSSTGARAEAFF
CDR3 DNA: TGTGCCAGCAGCAGTTCGACAGGCGCGCGGGCCGAAGCTTTCTTT

J gene: TRBJ1-1
V gene: TRBV15
clone size: once
D gene: TRBD1
CDR3 protein: CATSTGGRGDTEAFF
CDR3 DNA: TGTGCCACCAGCACAGGGGGCAGGGGGGACACTGAAGCTTTCTTT

J gene: TRBJ1-3
V gene: TRBV6-5
clone size: -
D gene: -
CDR3 protein: CASTDSSSGNTIYF
CDR3 DNA: TGTGCCAGTACTGACAGTTCTTCTGGAAACACCATATATTTT

J gene: TRBJ2-1
V gene: TRBV6-1
clone size: once
D gene: -
CDR3 protein: CASSQDSLPPYNEQFF
CDR3 DNA: TGTGCCAGCAGTCAGGACAGCCTCCCACCTTACAATGAGCAGTTCTTC

J gene: TRBJ2-3
V gene: TRBV5-1
clone size: -
D gene: TRBD1
CDR3 protein: CASSSGQGMTDTQYF
CDR3 DNA: TGCGCCAGCAGCTCCGGACAGGGGATGACAGATACGCAGTATTTT

J gene: TRBJ2-7
V gene: TRBV6-1
clone size: -
D gene: -
CDR3 protein: CATSGASGYEQYF
CDR3 DNA: TGTGCCACCTCAGGGGCCTCCGGTTACGAGCAGTACTTC

J gene: TRBJ2-5
V gene: TRBV18
clone size: -
D gene: -
CDR3 protein: CASSPWTGAETQYF
CDR3 DNA: TGTGCCAGCTCACCATGGACCGGGGCGGAGACCCAGTACTTC

J gene: TRBJ2-7
V gene: TRBV20-1
clone size: -
D gene: -
CDR3 protein: CSASPAGGNYEQYF
CDR3 DNA: TGCAGTGCTTCCCCGGCAGGAGGGAACTACGAGCAGTACTTC

J gene: TRBJ1-2
V gene: TRBV9
clone size: once
D gene: -
CDR3 protein: CASSVEQGHGYTF
CDR3 DNA: TGTGCCAGCAGCGTTGAGCAGGGCCATGGCTACACCTTC

J gene: TRBJ2-2
V gene: TRBV9
clone size: -
D gene: -
CDR3 protein: CASSVQVTGELFF
CDR3 DNA: TGTGCCAGCAGCGTACAAGTGACCGGGGAGCTGTTTTTT

J gene: TRBJ1-2
V gene: TRBV6-2/TRBV6-3
clone size: -
D gene: TRBD1
CDR3 protein: CASRGQVEGYTF
CDR3 DNA: TGTGCCAGCAGGGGACAGGTGGAGGGCTACACCTTC

J gene: TRBJ2-5
V gene: TRBV6-4
clone size: -
D gene: TRBD2
CDR3 protein: CASSDGTRNAQETQYF
CDR3 DNA: TGTGCCAGCAGTGACGGGACTAGAAATGCCCAAGAGACCCAGTACTTC

J gene: TRBJ1-2
V gene: TRBV12-3/TRBV12-4
clone size: -
D gene: -
CDR3 protein: CASSPPARGYGYTF
CDR3 DNA: TGTGCCAGCAGTCCCCCGGCTAGAGGTTATGGCTACACCTTC